These T cell receptor beta chains were read from a single sample in a study of cytomegalovirus exposure and HLA in healthy donors. Clones were read by immunoSEQ multiplex PCR, and TCRdb kept only the in-frame ones, dropping some. The table lists more than 45,000 clones, roughly 80% of them singletons, with about 2.5% in the top ten. Sequencing used PBMCs. The receptors come from a woman in her 40s in good health and CMV-seropositive. CDR3s include the opening cysteine and the closing phenylalanine or tryptophan. A D gene is named only where the DNA matches it firmly.

>TRBJ1-5|-|TRBV4-1
CASSQGGGYSNQPQHF
>TRBJ1-2|-|TRBV6-4
CASSDSEGFRYTF
>TRBJ1-1|-|TRBV7-8
CASSSQANTEAFF
>TRBJ2-3|TRBD2|TRBV6-1
CASLPGGLTDTQYF
>TRBJ1-1|TRBD1|TRBV9
CASSVDGRGGTTEAFF
>TRBJ1-1|TRBD1|TRBV6-1
CASRTGQVNTEAFF
>TRBJ2-2|TRBD2|TRBV2
CASRLTSRTGELFF
>TRBJ1-2|TRBD1|TRBV6-5
CASSYERDRGRRGYTF
>TRBJ2-1|-|TRBV19
CASGEYNEQFF
>TRBJ1-1|-|TRBV19
CASSIGTLNTEAFF
>TRBJ1-4|TRBD1|TRBV7-9
CASRRDGTGNEKLFF
>TRBJ1-4|-|TRBV30
CAWSRTDGNEKLFF
>TRBJ2-5|TRBD2|TRBV11-2
CASSLGRGGYQETQYF
>TRBJ1-6|-|TRBV2
CASSQNGGKSPLHF
>TRBJ1-1|-|TRBV30
CASLLNTEAFF
>TRBJ1-5|-|TRBV2
CASSEGRSLNSNQPQHF
>TRBJ1-2|TRBD1|TRBV7-2
CASSYGQGMLGYTF
>TRBJ1-2|TRBD1|TRBV29-1
CSVPGQGANYGYTF
>TRBJ2-2|-|TRBV9
CASTRDAATMGELFF
>TRBJ1-1|-|TRBV7-6
CASSLGGRNTEAFF
>TRBJ2-1|TRBD2|TRBV30
CAWTERGRYNEQFF
>TRBJ1-1|-|TRBV5-1
CASSPHKGGFLTNTEAFF
>TRBJ1-2|-|TRBV5-8
CASTPPGEDYGYTF
>TRBJ1-6|TRBD1|TRBV10-3
CAIRWGTGNSPLHF
>TRBJ1-5|-|TRBV30
CAWAGGNQPQHF
>TRBJ2-1|TRBD2|TRBV27
CASSFLGLLNEQFF
>TRBJ2-4|TRBD2|TRBV9
CASSGPGGAKNIQYF
>TRBJ1-2|TRBD1|TRBV2
CASSEEGTVLGGYTF
>TRBJ1-6|TRBD1|TRBV7-2
CASSSTTGRSSPLHF
>TRBJ1-1|-|TRBV28
CASSLAQAKAFF
>TRBJ2-7|-|TRBV6-1
CASSVREFNEQYF
>TRBJ1-3|-|TRBV6-5
CASSSGREGNTIYF
>TRBJ2-7|-|TRBV7-8
CASSLTDEQYF
>TRBJ2-3|TRBD2|TRBV9
CASSARGGDTDTQYF
>TRBJ2-1|TRBD2|TRBV18
CASSPEAGGPYEQFF
>TRBJ1-5|-|TRBV28
CASSQVQPQHF
>TRBJ2-3|-|TRBV29-1
CSGGGIVDTQYF
>-|-|TRBV27
CASTKTGTYEQYF
>TRBJ1-5|-|TRBV7-8
CASSEDSYSNQPQHF
>TRBJ2-7|-|TRBV5-4
CASSDGGSYEQYF
>TRBJ1-2|-|TRBV28
CASSATYYGYTF
>TRBJ1-1|-|TRBV11-2
CASSRTEFGEAFF
>TRBJ2-1|TRBD2|TRBV5-1
CASSLSSGGNEQFF
>TRBJ1-3|TRBD1|TRBV7-6
CASSVQGGRGLSGNTIYF
>TRBJ1-4|TRBD1|TRBV7-9
CASSPGQNEKLFF
>TRBJ1-6|-|TRBV6-1
CASRDTNSPLHF
>TRBJ1-1|TRBD1|TRBV10-3
CAISESGQGRSEAFF
>TRBJ2-7|-|TRBV2
CASSEALPGSLRTYEQYF
>TRBJ1-1|TRBD1|TRBV30
CACHRGNTEAFF
>TRBJ2-3|TRBD1|TRBV14
CASSHTGGVSDTQYF
>TRBJ1-3|-|TRBV15
CATSREGAGNTIYF
>TRBJ1-3|-|TRBV7-2
CASSSPVENTIYF
>TRBJ2-3|-|TRBV10-2
CASTLREDTQYF
>TRBJ2-5|-|TRBV21-1
CASSATGRVKETQYF
>TRBJ2-3|TRBD2|TRBV9
CASGLAGGTDTQYF
>TRBJ2-6|-|TRBV10-3
CAASRESGANVLTF